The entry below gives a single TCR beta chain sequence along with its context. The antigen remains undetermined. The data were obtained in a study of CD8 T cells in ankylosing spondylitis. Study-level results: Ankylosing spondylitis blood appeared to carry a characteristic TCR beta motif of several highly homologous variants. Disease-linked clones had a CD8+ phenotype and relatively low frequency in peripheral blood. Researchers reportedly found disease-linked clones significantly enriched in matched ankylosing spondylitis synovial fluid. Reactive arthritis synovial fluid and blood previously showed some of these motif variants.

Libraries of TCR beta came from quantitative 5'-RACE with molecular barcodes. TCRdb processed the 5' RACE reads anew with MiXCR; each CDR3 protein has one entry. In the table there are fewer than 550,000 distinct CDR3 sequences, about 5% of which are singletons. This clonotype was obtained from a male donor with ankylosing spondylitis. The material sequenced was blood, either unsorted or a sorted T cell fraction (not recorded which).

DNA of the CDR3: TGCGCCAGCAGCCGACTGGCTGGGGCCAACGTCCTGACTTTC. Protein sequence: CASSRLAGANVLTF. This rearrangement joins TRBV4-3 to TRBJ2-6; no clear D gene. The CDR3 length is 14 residues. V lost 4 bases to trimming and J lost 2 bases, with 6 bases between them. Germline V CDR1 and CDR2: LGHNA, YSLEER.